These 15 T cell receptor beta chains were sequenced from one sample in a study of Graves' ophthalmopathy and Graves' hyperthyroidism. Amplification from RNA transcripts yielded the TCR beta CDR3 regions. Scientists carried out first-round RT-PCR using HTBI primers and then a second-round multiplex PCR. Via MiXCR, TCRdb re-called the multiplex PCR reads, giving one row per CDR3 protein. Of over a million distinct CDR3 sequences listed, roughly two fifths were seen once; the top ten hold 8.5% to 14%. The source material was peripheral blood or thyroid tissue (not recorded which). The receptors come from an adult man with Graves' hyperthyroidism.

This clonotype was seen ten or more times. The chain links TRBV25-1 to TRBJ2-2, with D tentatively TRBD1 (6 bases). V was trimmed by 6 bases and J by 8 bases, leaving 13 bases between them. There are 13 residues in the CDR3. Germline CDR1 is MGHDK and CDR2 is SYGVNS. The CDR3 DNA follows: TGTGCCAGCAGGGACAGCTACTGGGGGGAGCTGTTTTTT. It yields the protein CASRDSYWGELFF.

This clonotype was counted only a few times. The rearrangement joins TRBV19 to TRBJ2-7; possibly TRBD1 for D (5 bases). The CDR3 has 14 residues. Germline CDR1 reads LNHDA; CDR2 reads SQIVND (reference sequence). V was clipped by 3 bases and J by 5 bases, with 14 bases between them. CDR3 sequence reads: CASSIAHRSNEQYF. The CDR3 DNA follows: TGTGCCAGTAGTATCGCGCACAGGTCTAACGAGCAGTACTTC.

About this clonotype: A much larger clonotype is one base distant, so this may be a read error. The V and J genes are TRBV19 and TRBJ1-5; no clear D gene. Germline loops: CDR1 LNHDA, CDR2 SQIVND (reference sequence). This CDR3 comprises 13 residues. V was cut by 3 bases and J by 6 bases, with 9 bases left in between. Here the CDR3 reads CASSIGNTQPQHF. In DNA form, the CDR3 reads TGTGCCAGTAGTATCGGGAACACTCAGCCCCAGCATTTT.

Turning to this clonotype: This may arise from a read error, as a much more abundant clone is one base away. This CDR3 reads CASREGQADSSPLHF. Written as DNA, the CDR3 is TGTGCCAGTAGAGAGGGACAGGCGGATAGTTCACCCCTCCACTTT. The chain carries TRBV10-2 and TRBJ1-6; 8 bases align to TRBD1. Germline CDR1 WSHSY, CDR2 SAAADI. The CDR3 has 15 amino acids.

This clonotype was counted only a few times. The V and J genes are TRBV11-2 and TRBJ2-7; D ambiguous. The CDR3 is made up of 16 amino acids. V lost 7 bases and J 2 bases, leaving 21 bases between the germline ends. Germline V gene lookup returns CDR1 SGHAT and CDR2 FQNNGV. CDR3 DNA sequence: TGTGCCAGCACCAACCGGGCTGTTCAAGGACCCTACGAGCAGTACTTC. It codes for CASTNRAVQGPYEQYF.

This clonotype came up a few times. The chain carries TRBV10-1 and TRBJ2-5, with 7 bases aligning to TRBD1. Germline CDR1 and CDR2: WNHNN and SYGVQD (reference sequence). V was clipped by 8 bases and J by 2 bases; unmatched bases: 11. The CDR3 totals 15 residues. The DNA for the CDR3 is TGCGCCAGCTCTCCGAGATCCAGGGGGCAAGAGACCCAGTACTTC. This sequence encodes CASSPRSRGQETQYF.

The chain joins TRBV12-3 or TRBV12-4 to TRBJ2-7; TRBD1 is a possible D gene (6 bases). There are 15 residues in the CDR3. Deletions cut 5 bases from V and 2 bases from J, with 16 bases between. CDR3 protein: CASSAIRGRPYEQYF. As DNA, the CDR3 is TGTGCCAGCAGTGCGATCAGGGGTAGGCCCTACGAGCAGTACTTC.

This clonotype has a handful of counts. V gene TRBV7-6 combines with J gene TRBJ2-7, with D perhaps assigned TRBD1 or TRBD2 (5 bases each). Trimming removed 1 base at V and 7 bases at J, with 20 bases between. This CDR3 has 16 amino acids. CDR1 is SGHVS, CDR2 FNYEAQ, per germline. CDR3 loop: CASSLGGARTYEEQYF. CDR3 nucleotides: TGTGCCAGCAGCTTAGGAGGGGCCAGAACCTACGAGGAGCAGTACTTC. Combining the CDR3 with reference TRBV7-6 and TRBJ2-7 gives the whole variable domain GAGVSQSPRYKVTKRGQDVALRCDPISGHVSLYWYRQALGQGPEFLTYFNYEAQQDKSGLPNDRFSAERPEGSISTLTIQRTEQRDSAMYRCASSLGGARTYEEQYFGPGTRLTVT.

This clonotype came up many times. The V gene is TRBV19, the J gene TRBJ1-2, with D unclear. V gave up 3 bases and J gave up 4 bases, with 9 bases separating them. CDR1 is LNHDA, CDR2 SQIVND, per germline (reference sequence). The CDR3 contains 13 residues. CDR3 bases: TGTGCCAGTAGTATCGGGGTGTCCTATGGCTACACCTTC. Protein sequence: CASSIGVSYGYTF.

There are many counts of this clonotype. The V and J genes are TRBV12-3 or TRBV12-4 and TRBJ2-7; 7 bases are shared with TRBD1. The CDR3 runs to 14 residues. The trim removed 5 bases at V and 8 bases at J, leaving 12 bases unmatched. CDR3 protein: CASSNRDSPTKQYF. The CDR3 bases are TGTGCCAGCAGTAACCGGGACAGTCCTACGAAGCAGTACTTC.

This clonotype was counted between two and nine times. The rearrangement uses TRBV6-6 and TRBJ1-6; 10 positions match TRBD1. CDR1 is MNHNY, CDR2 SVGAGI, per germline (reference sequence). CDR3 length equals 15 residues. V dropped 2 bases and J dropped 9; count of bases not matched to a gene: 4. The CDR3 reads CASSYAGQGSSPLHF. As DNA, the CDR3 is TGTGCCAGCAGTTACGCGGGACAGGGGAGTTCACCCCTCCACTTT.

The CDR3 region has the DNA TGTGCCAGCAGTGAAATGCTTAGCAATCAGCCCCAGCATTTT. Its translation: CASSEMLSNQPQHF. The chain combines TRBV6-1 with TRBJ1-5; D is unclear. The length of the CDR3 is 14 residues. Per germline, CDR1 MNHNS and CDR2 SASEGT. V lost 2 bases and J 0 bases, leaving 5 bases between the germline ends.

This sequence joins TRBV14 and TRBJ1-3; 8 bases line up with TRBD1. From germline, CDR1 is SGHDN and CDR2 FVKESK. V was clipped by 2 bases and J by 0 bases; unmatched bases: 6. The CDR3 runs 17 residues. The CDR3 sequence is CASSQRTGNFSGNTIYF. The CDR3 nucleotides are TGTGCCAGCAGCCAAAGGACAGGGAATTTCTCTGGAAACACCATATATTTT.

This clonotype was seen many times. The chain uses TRBV7-9 and TRBJ1-2, with D hard to call. Germline values: CDR1 SEHNR, CDR2 FQNEAQ (reference sequence). This CDR3 has 14 amino acids. The V gene lost 5 bases and the J gene lost 4 bases, with 14 bases spanning the gap. CDR3 loop: CASSPREQLYGYTF. CDR3 bases: TGTGCCAGCAGCCCACGGGAGCAACTCTATGGCTACACCTTC. The entire variable domain, with the rest obtained from reference TRBV7-9 and TRBJ1-2, is as follows: DTGVSQNPRHKITKRGQNVTFRCDPISEHNRLYWYRQTLGQGPEFLTYFQNEAQLEKSRLLSDRFSAERPKGSFSTLEIQRTEQGDSAMYLCASSPREQLYGYTFGSGTRLTVV.

The rearrangement links TRBV28 to TRBJ1-6, with 8 bases aligning to TRBD1. Trimming removed 6 bases from V and 9 bases from J; junction bases left unmatched: 13. The germline V gene encodes CDR1 MDHEN and CDR2 SYDVKM. The CDR3 runs to 16 residues. In nucleotides, the CDR3 is TGTGCCAGCAGAACCGAGGGACAGGCCATGGCTTCACCCCTCCACTTT. This codes for CASRTEGQAMASPLHF.